This T cell receptor (beta chain) was sequenced in a study of T cell repertoires in cytomegalovirus infection. This clonotype showed up just a few times. Its antigen is as yet unknown. TCRdb called the reads again in MiXCR, with one record for every CDR3 protein. The sample consists of roughly 570,000 distinct CDR3 sequences, approximately 40% of them appearing once. Whole-study results and caveats: There were carriers of CMV plus the relevant HLA, and cumulative public TCR beta family frequency identified them.

Germline V gives CDR1 SGHTA, CDR2 FQGNSA. Unmatched junction bases numbered 10, after V lost 5 bases and J lost 9 bases. This CDR3 region has 15 residues. The starting material was cultured PBMCs, obtained from culture after CMV antigen stimulation. The TCR originated in a human donor in good health (CMV status not recorded). Some clones in this sample may be carry-over from other donors' samples. The gene calls are TRBV7-2 and TRBJ1-6, with 7 nucleotides matching TRBD1. CDR3 in amino acids: CASSLRTGIGSPLHF. The CDR3 nucleotides are TGTGCCAGCAGCCTTCGGACAGGCATTGGTTCACCCCTCCACTTT.